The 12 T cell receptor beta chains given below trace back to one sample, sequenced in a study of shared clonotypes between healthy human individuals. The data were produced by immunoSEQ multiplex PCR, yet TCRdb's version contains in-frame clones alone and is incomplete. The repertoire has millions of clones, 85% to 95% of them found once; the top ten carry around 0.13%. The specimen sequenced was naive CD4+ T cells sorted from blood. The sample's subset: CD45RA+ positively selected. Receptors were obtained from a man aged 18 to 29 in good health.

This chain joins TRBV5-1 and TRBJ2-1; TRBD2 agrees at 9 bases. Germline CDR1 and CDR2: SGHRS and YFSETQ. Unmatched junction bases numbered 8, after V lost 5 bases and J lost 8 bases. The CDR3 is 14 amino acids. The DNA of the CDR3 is TGCGCCAGCAGTTATAGCGGGAGCCGGGATGAGCAGTTCTTC. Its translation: CASSYSGSRDEQFF.

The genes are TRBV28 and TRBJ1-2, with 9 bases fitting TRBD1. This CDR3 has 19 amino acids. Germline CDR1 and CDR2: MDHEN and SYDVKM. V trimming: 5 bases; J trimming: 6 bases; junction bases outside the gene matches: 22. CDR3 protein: CASSLYMGQGQEVRHGYTF. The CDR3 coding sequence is TGTGCCAGCAGTCTCTATATGGGACAGGGTCAGGAAGTTAGGCATGGCTACACCTTC.

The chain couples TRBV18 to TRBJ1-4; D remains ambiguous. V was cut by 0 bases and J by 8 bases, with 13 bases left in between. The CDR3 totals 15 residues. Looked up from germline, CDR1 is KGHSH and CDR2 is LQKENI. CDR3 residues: CASSPPGSSSEKLFF. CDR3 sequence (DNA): TGTGCCAGCTCACCACCGGGCAGTAGTTCAGAAAAACTGTTTTTT.

The CDR3 sequence is CASSPNWNTEAFF. DNA of the CDR3: TGCGCCAGCAGCCCAAACTGGAACACTGAAGCTTTCTTT. The gene calls are TRBV5-1 and TRBJ1-1; D uncertain. The V and J ends lost 4 bases and 1 base respectively, with 8 bases between them. The CDR3 runs to 13 residues. The germline V gene has CDR1 SGHRS and CDR2 YFSETQ.

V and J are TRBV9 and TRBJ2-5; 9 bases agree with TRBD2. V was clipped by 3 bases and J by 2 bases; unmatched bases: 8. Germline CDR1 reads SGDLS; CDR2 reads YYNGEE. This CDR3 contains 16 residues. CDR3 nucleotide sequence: TGTGCCAGCAGCGCCACCGGGACTAGCCGACAAGAGACCCAGTACTTC. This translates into CASSATGTSRQETQYF.

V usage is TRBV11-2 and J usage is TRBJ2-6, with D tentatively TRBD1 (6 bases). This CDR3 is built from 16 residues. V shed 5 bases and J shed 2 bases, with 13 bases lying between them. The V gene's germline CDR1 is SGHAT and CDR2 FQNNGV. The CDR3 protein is CASSRRTVPGANVLTF. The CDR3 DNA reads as TGTGCCAGCAGCCGGAGGACAGTACCTGGGGCCAACGTCCTGACTTTC.

The CDR3 coding sequence is TGTGCCAGCAGTTCCCGAAATTTGGACCGATTCAATGAGCAGTTCTTC. It encodes CASSSRNLDRFNEQFF. The rearrangement links TRBV28 to TRBJ2-1; D gene ambiguous. CDR1 is MDHEN, CDR2 SYDVKM, per germline. CDR3 length equals 16 residues. V was trimmed by 4 bases and J by 6 bases, leaving 19 bases between them.

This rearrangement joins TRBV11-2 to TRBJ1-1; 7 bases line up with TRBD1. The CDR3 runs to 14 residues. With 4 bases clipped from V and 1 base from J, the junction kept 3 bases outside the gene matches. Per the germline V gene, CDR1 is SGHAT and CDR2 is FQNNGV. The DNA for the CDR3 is TGTGCCAGCAGCTCACAGGGGCGGAACACTGAAGCTTTCTTT. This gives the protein CASSSQGRNTEAFF.

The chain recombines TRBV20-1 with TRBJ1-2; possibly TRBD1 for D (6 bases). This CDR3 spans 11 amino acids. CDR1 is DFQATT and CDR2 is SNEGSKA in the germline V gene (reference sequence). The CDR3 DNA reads TGCATTGAACAGGGACCTACCGGCTACACCTTC. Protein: CIEQGPTGYTF.

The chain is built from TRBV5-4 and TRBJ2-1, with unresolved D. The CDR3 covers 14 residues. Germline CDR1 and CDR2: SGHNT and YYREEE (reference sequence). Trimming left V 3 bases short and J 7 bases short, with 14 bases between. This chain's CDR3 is CASSYSDRGNEQFF. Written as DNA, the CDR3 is TGTGCCAGCAGCTACTCGGACCGTGGGAATGAGCAGTTCTTC.

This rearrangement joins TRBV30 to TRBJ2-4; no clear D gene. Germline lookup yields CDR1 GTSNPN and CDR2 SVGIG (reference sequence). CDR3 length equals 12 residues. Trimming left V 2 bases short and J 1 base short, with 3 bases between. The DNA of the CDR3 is TGTGCCTGGAGTCGGGCCAAAAACATTCAGTACTTC. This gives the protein CAWSRAKNIQYF.

CDR3 region: CASSYFRDQPQHF. CDR3 nucleotide sequence: TGTGCCAGCAGTTACTTCAGGGATCAGCCCCAGCATTTT. The genes are TRBV6-5 and TRBJ1-5, with a tentative D call TRBD1 (5 bases). CDR3 length: 13 residues. V was trimmed by 1 base and J by 5 bases, leaving 6 bases between them. Germline V gene lookup returns CDR1 MNHEY and CDR2 SVGAGI.